The 8 T cell receptor beta chains in this list originate from one sample, sequenced in a study of T cells after yellow fever vaccination (dated by TCRdb to about 2019). The sample's treatment or condition label is to be understood as: live attenuated yellow fever vaccine strain. Library creation used 5' RACE. Sequencing instrument: Illumina HiSeq 2500. The public sequencing data were trimmed at Q25 with fastp and processed into clonotypes with MiXCR by TCRdb, which kept only in-frame beta chains. Merged by CDR3 protein, the rows form single entries marked with the most common genes and DNA. The table for this sample lists more than 300,000 distinct CDR3 sequences; around 6.8% of them were counted only once. The ten most abundant clones make up 18% of the sample. The specimen was PBMCs, collected roughly 46 days after the first yellow fever vaccination. These receptors came from a man aged 18-30 years who received the YFV17D yellow fever vaccine.

This clonotype showed up just a few times. The chain joins TRBV7-2 to TRBJ1-2; 7 nucleotides match TRBD1. V dropped 1 base and J dropped 0; count of bases not matched to a gene: 2. There are 15 residues in the CDR3. Germline CDR1 is SGHTA and CDR2 is FQGNSA. CDR3 region: CASSLVQGANYGYTF. CDR3 nucleotide sequence: TGTGCCAGCAGCTTAGTCCAGGGGGCTAACTATGGCTACACCTTC. Full variable domain (rest looked up from reference TRBV7-2 and TRBJ1-2): GAGVSQSPSNKVTEKGKDVELRCDPISGHTALYWYRQSLGQGLEFLIYFQGNSAPDKSGLPSDRFSAERTGGSVSTLTIQRTQQEDSAVYLCASSLVQGANYGYTFGSGTRLTVV.

This chain joins TRBV7-2 and TRBJ2-2, with D perhaps TRBD1 (6 bases). V lost 4 bases to trimming and J lost 8 bases, with 11 bases between them. Germline CDR1 SGHTA, CDR2 FQGNSA. CDR3 length: 13 residues. CDR3 residues: CASSSAGTGELFF. The CDR3 nucleotides read TGTGCCAGCAGCTCCGCCGGGACAGGGGAGCTGTTTTTT.

This clonotype was observed a few times. The chain recombines TRBV5-6 with TRBJ2-7; 7 nucleotides align to TRBD2. V lost 4 bases and J lost 3; bases outside the gene matches: 4. Germline V gene data show CDR1 as SGHDT and CDR2 as YYEEEE. The CDR3 contains 13 residues. In DNA, the CDR3 is TGTGCCAGCAGCATCGGGACTAACTACGAGCAGTACTTC. Translation: CASSIGTNYEQYF.

This clonotype was seen at least ten times. The gene calls are TRBV20-1 and TRBJ2-7; a possible D gene is TRBD2 (5 bases). Trimming left V 1 base short and J 3 bases short, with 16 bases between. Germline V lookup: CDR1 DFQATT, CDR2 SNEGSKA (reference sequence). CDR3 size: 15 residues. The CDR3 spells CSARGRGMDGYEQYF. In DNA form, the CDR3 reads TGCAGTGCTAGAGGTCGGGGAATGGACGGCTACGAGCAGTACTTC.

This clonotype was picked up many times. The J gene is TRBJ2-5, the V gene TRBV4-3, with a possible D match to TRBD1 (6 bases). The V gene lost 0 bases and the J gene lost 1 base, with 12 bases spanning the gap. The CDR3 spans 16 residues. Germline V gives CDR1 LGHNA, CDR2 YSLEER. CDR3 sequence (DNA): TGCGCCAGCAGCCAAGATCATAGGGGGACCCAAGAGACCCAGTACTTC. Protein: CASSQDHRGTQETQYF.

This clonotype was detected a few times. The DNA for the CDR3 is TGTGCCAGCAGCTTAGTGGTCCGTGGAAAACTGTTTTTT. Its protein product is CASSLVVRGKLFF. The chain recombines TRBV5-5 with TRBJ1-4; D gene uncertain. V lost 2 bases to trimming and J lost 10 bases, with 12 bases between them. This CDR3 has 13 residues. The germline V gene encodes CDR1 SGHKS and CDR2 YYEKEE (reference sequence).

The chain joins TRBV4-2 to TRBJ2-2, with no clear D. CDR3 length: 14 amino acids. Trimming left V 5 bases short and J 1 base short, with 8 bases between. CDR1 and CDR2 (germline): LGHNA, YNFKEQ. CDR3 sequence reads: CASSDGWNTGELFF. The CDR3 DNA follows: TGTGCCAGCAGCGACGGATGGAACACCGGGGAGCTGTTTTTT.

This clonotype was recorded a few times. The chain recombines TRBV5-1 with TRBJ1-1, with a possible D match to TRBD1 (5 bases). Trimming stripped 4 bases from V and 1 base from J, with 11 bases between. The length of the CDR3 is 14 residues. Germline CDR1 and CDR2: SGHRS and YFSETQ. The CDR3 loop reads CASSLSGTNTEAFF. CDR3 DNA sequence: TGCGCCAGCAGCCTCTCAGGGACGAACACTGAAGCTTTCTTT.